This is a list of T cell receptor beta chains from one sample in a study of blood T cell repertoires in COVID-19. Clones were sequenced by immunoSEQ multiplex PCR, and TCRdb holds only the in-frame ones, with some missing. The table has about 220,000 clones, about 86% seen once. Sequencing was done on a sample of peripheral blood. The receptors stem from a woman in her twenties or thirties who had recovered from COVID-19. CDR3s include the opening cysteine and the closing phenylalanine or tryptophan. Each record gives: V gene, clone size, D gene, J gene, CDR3 DNA, CDR3 protein. D genes are given only for firm matches. A row's size may be missing; if present it is once, few, many or a size class.

TRBV3-1/TRBV3-2	NA	TRBD1	TRBJ1-2	TGTGCCAGCACCGGGACAGGGGGCGGCTATGGCTACACCTTC	CASTGTGGGYGYTF
TRBV2	few	TRBD2	TRBJ2-1	TGTGCCACCGCGACTAGCGGGGGAGTAAATGAGCAGTTCTTC	CATATSGGVNEQFF
TRBV9	NA	TRBD1	TRBJ1-2	TGTGCCAGCAGCGTAGCAGTGGGGGACAGGGAAGGTGGCTACACCTTC	CASSVAVGDREGGYTF
TRBV7-9	few	TRBD1	TRBJ1-5	TGTGCCAGCAGACGACAGGGTCCCAATCAGCCCCAGCATTTT	CASRRQGPNQPQHF
TRBV7-6	NA	TRBD1	TRBJ2-7	TGTGCCAGCAGCTTAGGGACAGGGGGCTTCGGTGAGCAGTACTTC	CASSLGTGGFGEQYF
TRBV6-5	once	TRBD1	TRBJ1-5	TGTGCCAGCGGCATTACAGGGGCTGTTCAGCCCCAGCATTTT	CASGITGAVQPQHF
TRBV3-1/TRBV3-2	NA	NA	TRBJ1-6	TGTGCCAGCAGCCAAGGGGCAGGGAATTCACCCCTCCACTTT	CASSQGAGNSPLHF
TRBV27	NA	TRBD1	TRBJ1-6	TGTGCCAGCAGTTTAGGAGGGGCGTCAGGGGGCGGAATAGGACGCACTTATAATTCACCCCTCCACTTT	CASSLGGASGGGIGRTYNSPLHF
TRBV3-1/TRBV3-2	NA	TRBD1	TRBJ2-2	TGTGCCAGCAGCCAAGAAAGGACAGGCAAAAACACCGGGGAGCTGTTTTTT	CASSQERTGKNTGELFF
TRBV6-5	NA	NA	TRBJ2-7	TGTGCCAGTACAGGGAAGATCGAGCAGTACTTC	CASTGKIEQYF
TRBV19	NA	NA	TRBJ1-2	TGTGCCAGTAGTATGCTGGACATCAACTATGGCTACACCTTC	CASSMLDINYGYTF
TRBV5-1	once	NA	TRBJ1-6	TGCGCCAGCAGCTTGGGTATCACAGGGAATGATTCACCCCTCCACTTT	CASSLGITGNDSPLHF
TRBV27	NA	NA	TRBJ1-3	TGTGCCAGCAGTTTATCGTGGCCAGGAAACACCATATATTTT	CASSLSWPGNTIYF
TRBV5-6	once	NA	TRBJ1-5	TGTGCCAGCAGCATATTGCGCCTACAGGGTGCTCGTAGCAATCAGCCCCAGCATTTT	CASSILRLQGARSNQPQHF
TRBV2	once	TRBD1	TRBJ1-6	TGTGCCAGCAGGACAGGGGCAAATTCACCCCTCCACTTT	CASRTGANSPLHF
TRBV5-1	NA	TRBD1	TRBJ2-3	TGCGCCAGCAGCTTGGGGGACAGATCCACAGATACGCAGTATTTT	CASSLGDRSTDTQYF
TRBV9	NA	NA	TRBJ1-3	TGTGCCAGCAGCGTAGACTTGGGAAACACCATATATTTT	CASSVDLGNTIYF
TRBV6-5	NA	NA	TRBJ1-1	TGTGCCAGCAGTTACACCAGGGTAACTGAAGCTTTCTTT	CASSYTRVTEAFF
TRBV5-1	NA	TRBD1	TRBJ2-7	TGCGCCAGCAGCTCTGGACAGGGCTCCCCAACCTACGAGCAGTACTTC	CASSSGQGSPTYEQYF
TRBV10-2	NA	TRBD1	TRBJ2-2	TGCGCCAGCAGCCTCTCCGGGACAGGGGGCCCGAACACCGGGGAGCTGTTTTTT	CASSLSGTGGPNTGELFF
TRBV11-2	NA	TRBD1	TRBJ1-1	TGTGCCAGCAGCTCACAGGGGGCTCCGAACACTGAAGCTTTCTTT	CASSSQGAPNTEAFF
TRBV6-2/TRBV6-3	NA	NA	TRBJ1-2	TGTGCCAGCAGTTCCTCGGGGGCGCATGGCTACACCTTC	CASSSSGAHGYTF
TRBV15	NA	NA	TRBJ1-1	TGTGCCACCAGCAATGGGAGGACCAACACTGAAGCTTTCTTT	CATSNGRTNTEAFF
TRBV3-1/TRBV3-2	few	TRBD1	TRBJ1-1	TGTGCCAGCAGCCAAGCTGGACAGGGGACTGAAGCTTTCTTT	CASSQAGQGTEAFF
TRBV5-4	NA	TRBD2	TRBJ2-3	TGTGCCAGCAGCACCCCACGGGGGGGTGGTGCAGATACGCAGTATTTT	CASSTPRGGGADTQYF
TRBV15	NA	NA	TRBJ1-1	TGTGCCACCAGCAGCTCGGGCGGGGCCACTGAAGCTTTCTTT	CATSSSGGATEAFF
TRBV2	NA	NA	TRBJ1-2	TGTGCCAGCAGGGAAGTCGACTATGGCTACACCTTC	CASREVDYGYTF
TRBV5-1	NA	TRBD2	TRBJ2-5	TGCGCCAGCAACCCTACCGGCGGGAGCGGCACAGAGACCCAGTACTTC	CASNPTGGSGTETQYF
TRBV15	NA	NA	TRBJ2-1	TGTGCCACCAGCCTTCGGAGCTCAGGGGCTTACAATGAGCAGTTCTTC	CATSLRSSGAYNEQFF
TRBV4-3	NA	TRBD1	TRBJ2-1	TGCGCCAGCAGCCAAGACGACAGGGACACTGAGCAGTTCTTC	CASSQDDRDTEQFF
TRBV5-1	NA	TRBD1	TRBJ2-7	TGCGCCAGCAGCTCACGGACAGGGGCCTACGAGCAGTACTTC	CASSSRTGAYEQYF
TRBV2	NA	NA	TRBJ1-4	TGTGCCAGCAGGTCCGGGTTAGTGACAACTAATGAAAAACTGTTTTTT	CASRSGLVTTNEKLFF
TRBV28	NA	TRBD2	TRBJ2-7	TGTGCCAGCATGGACCGGGAGGGCGAGCAGTACTTC	CASMDREGEQYF
TRBV2	few	NA	TRBJ2-2	TGTGCCAGCAGTTACAACGGGGAGCTGTTTTTT	CASSYNGELFF
TRBV7-2	NA	TRBD2	TRBJ2-7	TGTGCCAGCAGCGCCTCGGTACCCCCTAGCGGGGCCTACGAGCAGTACTTC	CASSASVPPSGAYEQYF
TRBV30	NA	NA	TRBJ1-5	TGTGCCTGGAGTGTTTCCCGTACAGGTGATCAGCCCCAGCATTTT	CAWSVSRTGDQPQHF
TRBV7-9	NA	NA	TRBJ1-2	TGTGCCAGCAGCTTAGGGGTGGGACTTTCTAACTATGGCTACACCTTC	CASSLGVGLSNYGYTF
TRBV18	NA	NA	TRBJ2-2	TGTGCCAGCTCGCCCCAGGGCGGACCTACCGGGGAGCTGTTTTTT	CASSPQGGPTGELFF
TRBV27	NA	NA	TRBJ2-3	TGTGCCAGCAGTTTATCGACGGCGGGAGATACGCAGTATTTT	CASSLSTAGDTQYF
TRBV5-8	NA	TRBD1	TRBJ1-6	TGTGCCAGCAGCTTAGCATCCGGGACAGGGGCTTCACCCCTCCACTTT	CASSLASGTGASPLHF
TRBV4-1	NA	TRBD1	TRBJ1-1	TGCGCCAGCAGCCCGGGACAGGGTTTTACTGAAGCTTTCTTT	CASSPGQGFTEAFF